A selection of T cell receptor beta chains follows, all from one sample in a study of blood T cell repertoires in COVID-19. Clones were read by immunoSEQ multiplex PCR, and TCRdb kept only the in-frame ones, dropping some. The sample includes about 500,000 clones, about nine tenths seen only once; the top ten take around 0.7%. The material sequenced was PBMCs or T cells enriched from blood (not recorded which). The receptors shown here come from a woman younger than 30 who had recovered from COVID-19. CDR3s include the opening cysteine and the closing phenylalanine or tryptophan. Each record gives: clone size, V gene, D gene, J gene, CDR3 protein, CDR3 DNA. D genes are given only for firm matches. Clone size appears in some rows only: once, few, many, or a class for an expanded clone.

-	TRBV4-2	TRBD2	TRBJ2-7	CASSQEFRGGGYEQYF	TGTGCCAGCAGCCAAGAGTTCCGGGGGGGCGGTTACGAGCAGTACTTC
-	TRBV6-5	-	TRBJ1-1	CASSFSTENTEAFF	TGTGCCAGCAGTTTTTCCACAGAGAACACTGAAGCTTTCTTT
-	TRBV3-1/TRBV3-2	-	TRBJ1-5	CASSQEMRSWPQHF	TGTGCCAGCAGCCAAGAGATGAGGTCCTGGCCCCAGCATTTT
once	TRBV5-1	-	TRBJ2-2	CASSLDQGANTGELFF	TGCGCCAGCAGCTTGGACCAGGGTGCGAACACCGGGGAGCTGTTTTTT
-	TRBV5-1	TRBD1	TRBJ1-6	CASSPDRANSPLHF	TGCGCCAGCAGTCCCGACAGGGCGAATTCACCCCTCCACTTT
once	TRBV12-3/TRBV12-4	-	TRBJ1-1	CASSFSGTEAFF	TGTGCCAGCAGTTTTTCGGGGACTGAAGCTTTCTTT
-	TRBV30	-	TRBJ1-5	CAWSGSTGNQPQHF	TGTGCCTGGAGTGGGTCAACTGGCAATCAGCCCCAGCATTTT
-	TRBV12-3/TRBV12-4	TRBD1	TRBJ1-1	CAIRGDRATEAFF	TGTGCCATTCGAGGAGACAGGGCCACTGAAGCTTTCTTT
-	TRBV29-1	TRBD1	TRBJ1-1	CSGGDRENTEAFF	TGCAGCGGGGGGGACAGGGAGAACACTGAAGCTTTCTTT
-	TRBV5-1	-	TRBJ1-2	CASRVESWQDGYTF	TGCGCCAGCAGGGTTGAGTCCTGGCAGGATGGCTACACCTTC
-	TRBV21-1	-	TRBJ2-3	CASSTLGTGRTDTQYF	TGTGCCAGCAGCACCTTAGGGACAGGCCGCACAGATACGCAGTATTTT
-	TRBV21-1	-	TRBJ2-7	CASSIYRDRGSCQYF	TGTGCCAGCAGCATATACCGGGACAGGGGGTCCTGCCAGTACTTC
-	TRBV21-1	-	TRBJ1-2	CASSRRDRAGANYGYTF	TGTGCCAGCAGCAGAAGGGACAGGGCGGGGGCTAACTATGGCTACACCTTC
-	TRBV6-5	-	TRBJ1-1	CASSYAEIETEAFF	TGTGCCAGCAGTTACGCCGAAATTGAGACTGAAGCTTTCTTT
-	TRBV29-1	-	TRBJ1-5	CSVWRPSQPQHF	TGCAGCGTTTGGAGGCCGAGTCAGCCCCAGCATTTT
-	TRBV6-5	-	TRBJ1-4	CASSSQVTNEKLFF	TGTGCCAGCAGTTCCCAGGTTACTAATGAAAAACTGTTTTTT
-	TRBV2	-	TRBJ1-1	CASSLDRTEAFF	TGTGCCAGCAGTCTGGACAGAACTGAAGCTTTCTTT
-	TRBV5-1	-	TRBJ1-1	CASSQTNSGTEAFF	TGCGCCAGCAGCCAGACGAATTCGGGCACTGAAGCTTTCTTT
-	TRBV30	TRBD1	TRBJ1-1	CAWARTGGTEAFF	TGTGCCTGGGCTAGGACAGGCGGAACTGAAGCTTTCTTT
few	TRBV7-9	-	TRBJ2-1	CASSLAGRENNEQFF	TGTGCCAGCAGCTTAGCAGGGCGGGAAAACAATGAGCAGTTCTTC
-	TRBV29-1	-	TRBJ1-1	CSVDLGDGNTEAFF	TGCAGCGTTGATCTGGGAGATGGAAACACTGAAGCTTTCTTT
-	TRBV24-1	TRBD1	TRBJ2-4	CATSGYRGPLAKNIQYF	TGTGCCACCAGTGGGTACAGGGGCCCCCTCGCCAAAAACATTCAGTACTTC
-	TRBV5-6	-	TRBJ1-4	CASSSATGKLFF	TGTGCCAGCAGCTCTGCGACAGGAAAACTGTTTTTT
-	TRBV10-3	TRBD1	TRBJ1-5	CAISAIPTGEGQPQHF	TGTGCCATCAGCGCCATTCCGACAGGGGAGGGTCAGCCCCAGCATTTT
-	TRBV5-1	TRBD2	TRBJ2-4	CASSLGRGENIQYF	TGCGCCAGCAGCTTGGGGCGGGGGGAAAACATTCAGTACTTC
-	TRBV28	-	TRBJ1-4	CASSSPGQGEKLFF	TGTGCCAGCAGTTCTCCGGGACAAGGTGAAAAACTGTTTTTT
-	TRBV5-4	TRBD1	TRBJ2-6	CASTPTGGPPSGANVLTF	TGTGCCAGCACCCCGACAGGGGGACCCCCCTCTGGGGCCAACGTCCTGACTTTC
-	TRBV3-1/TRBV3-2	-	TRBJ1-3	CASSPMVGPGNTIYF	TGTGCCAGCAGCCCGATGGTGGGCCCTGGAAACACCATATATTTT
-	TRBV6-1	-	TRBJ2-3	CASSDAGQIIDTQYF	TGTGCCAGCAGTGATGCGGGACAGATAATAGATACGCAGTATTTT
-	TRBV27	-	TRBJ2-7	CASSYNRVEQYF	TGTGCCAGCAGTTATAACAGGGTCGAGCAGTACTTC
-	TRBV6-5	-	TRBJ1-4	CASRLTGQNEKLFF	TGTGCCAGCAGACTGACAGGACAGAATGAAAAACTGTTTTTT
-	TRBV6-5	-	TRBJ1-1	CASSYSKLTGAFF	TGTGCCAGCAGTTACTCAAAATTAACAGGAGCTTTCTTT
once	TRBV11-2	TRBD1	TRBJ1-2	CASTPDRGLYGYTF	TGTGCCAGCACCCCGGACAGGGGGCTCTATGGCTACACCTTC
-	TRBV12-5	TRBD1	TRBJ1-1	CASGSQGVLTEAFF	TGTGCTAGTGGTTCCCAGGGGGTGCTTACTGAAGCTTTCTTT
-	TRBV5-4	TRBD1	TRBJ1-2	CASSLRTGGVGYTF	TGTGCCAGCAGCCTAAGGACAGGGGGGGTAGGCTACACCTTC
-	TRBV13	-	TRBJ1-1	CASSLEGETTEAFF	TGTGCCAGCAGTCTTGAAGGAGAAACCACTGAAGCTTTCTTT
-	TRBV7-9	-	TRBJ1-2	CASSSNPNTQGYTF	TGTGCCAGCAGCTCCAACCCTAATACACAGGGCTACACCTTC
-	TRBV7-9	-	TRBJ1-1	CASSLVIPNTEAFF	TGTGCCAGCAGCTTAGTTATCCCGAACACTGAAGCTTTCTTT
-	TRBV7-8	-	TRBJ1-4	CASRAGTNEKLFF	TGTGCCAGCAGGGCAGGGACTAATGAAAAACTGTTTTTT
-	TRBV19	-	TRBJ2-3	CASPEISRNRVDDTQYF	TGTGCCAGTCCCGAGATCTCCCGGAACAGGGTAGACGATACGCAGTATTTT
-	TRBV19	-	TRBJ2-1	CASSITSGQHNEQFF	TGTGCCAGTAGTATTACGAGCGGGCAACACAATGAGCAGTTCTTC
-	TRBV19	TRBD1	TRBJ2-7	CASSPRQGASREQYF	TGTGCCAGTAGTCCCCGGCAGGGGGCAAGCCGGGAGCAGTACTTC
-	TRBV19	TRBD2	TRBJ2-3	CASRNSGGRADTQYF	TGTGCCAGTAGGAACAGCGGGGGGAGAGCAGATACGCAGTATTTT
-	TRBV7-2	TRBD1	TRBJ1-1	CASSSGQINTEAFF	TGTGCCAGCAGCTCGGGACAGATCAACACTGAAGCTTTCTTT
-	TRBV5-1	-	TRBJ1-2	CASSLDTGTGGYTF	TGCGCCAGCAGCTTGGATACAGGGACGGGTGGCTACACCTTC
-	TRBV7-2	-	TRBJ2-6	CASSLGGAGANVLTF	TGTGCCAGCAGCTTAGGGGGGGCTGGGGCCAACGTCCTGACTTTC
-	TRBV11-2	-	TRBJ1-3	CATPCYPEFWPGNTIYF	TGTGCCACCCCTTGTTATCCCGAATTTTGGCCTGGAAACACCATATATTTT
-	TRBV7-2	TRBD1	TRBJ2-1	CASRSGTGGNEQFF	TGTGCCAGCAGGTCCGGGACAGGGGGTAATGAGCAGTTCTTC
-	TRBV6-5	-	TRBJ1-1	CASSSPRANTEAFF	TGTGCCAGCAGTTCGCCCAGGGCGAACACTGAAGCTTTCTTT
-	TRBV5-1	TRBD2	TRBJ2-1	CASSLEGGGRNEQFF	TGCGCCAGCAGCTTGGAGGGCGGGGGGAGGAATGAGCAGTTCTTC
-	TRBV29-1	TRBD2	TRBJ2-1	CSVEAYSGTTINNEQFF	TGCAGCGTTGAAGCCTATTCGGGGACTACCATAAACAATGAGCAGTTCTTC
-	TRBV3-1/TRBV3-2	-	TRBJ2-7	CASSQDSSYEQYF	TGTGCCAGCAGCCAGGACAGTTCCTACGAGCAGTACTTC
once	TRBV18	-	TRBJ2-7	CASSLQGYSGEQYF	TGTGCCAGCTCACTACAGGGATATTCGGGCGAGCAGTACTTC
few	TRBV5-1	TRBD1	TRBJ1-3	CASSLEGGQGTNTIYF	TGCGCCAGCAGCTTGGAAGGGGGACAGGGCACAAACACCATATATTTT
once	TRBV12-5	TRBD1	TRBJ1-1	CASGPRDRGQNEAFF	TGTGCTAGTGGTCCCCGGGACAGGGGGCAAAATGAAGCTTTCTTT
-	TRBV5-5	-	TRBJ1-2	CASSLAPFGAEGYGYTF	TGTGCCAGCAGCTTGGCTCCGTTTGGTGCCGAGGGCTATGGCTACACCTTC
-	TRBV7-2	TRBD1	TRBJ1-2	CASSDGQGGYGYTF	TGTGCCAGCAGCGACGGACAGGGCGGCTATGGCTACACCTTC